This T cell receptor beta chain was profiled in a study of T-cell reconstitution after alpha-beta-depleted transplantation in children. This clonotype was recorded at least ten times. Its antigen remains unknown. Unique molecular identifiers were incorporated when the TCRbeta library was constructed. A single record per CDR3 protein comes from TCRdb applying MiXCR to the PCR reads. Of 500,000 to 650,000 distinct CDR3 sequences in the sample, around 10% were seen once. The V end was cut by 6 bases, the J end by 0 bases, with 12 bases between. The CDR3 loop spans 15 amino acids. Findings and caveats of the study: At one year after transplant, newly produced T cells mostly accounted for T-cell counts and diversity.

The sequencing used PBMCs, mostly from graft donor cells, collected 180 days after TCRalphabeta/CD19-depleted stem cell transplant. This sequence was found in a female patient aged 2-9 years who had a stem cell transplant for aplastic anemia, so the T cells may come from the graft donor. V usage is TRBV12-3 or TRBV12-4 and J usage is TRBJ2-1, with D perhaps matching TRBD1 (5 bases). CDR3 residues: CASSRPGPSYNEQFF. In DNA form, the CDR3 reads TGTGCCAGCAGCCGCCCAGGGCCCTCCTACAATGAGCAGTTCTTC.